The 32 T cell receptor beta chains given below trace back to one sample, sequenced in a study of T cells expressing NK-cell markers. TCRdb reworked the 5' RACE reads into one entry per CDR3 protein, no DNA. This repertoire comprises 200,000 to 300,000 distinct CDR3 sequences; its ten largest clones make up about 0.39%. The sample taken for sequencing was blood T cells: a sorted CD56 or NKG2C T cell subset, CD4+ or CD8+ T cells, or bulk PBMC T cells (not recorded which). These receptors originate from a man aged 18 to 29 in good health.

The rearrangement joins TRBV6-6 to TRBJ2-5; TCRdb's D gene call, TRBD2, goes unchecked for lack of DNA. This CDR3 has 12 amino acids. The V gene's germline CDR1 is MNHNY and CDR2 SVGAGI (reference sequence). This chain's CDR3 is CASGVGPETQYF.

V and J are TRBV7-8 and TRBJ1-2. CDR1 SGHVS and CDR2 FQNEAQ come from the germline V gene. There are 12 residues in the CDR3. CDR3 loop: CASSLRQSGYTF. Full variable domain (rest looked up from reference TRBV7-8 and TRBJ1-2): GAGVSQSPRYKVAKRGQDVALRCDPISGHVSLFWYQQALGQGPEFLTYFQNEAQLDKSGLPSDRFFAERPEGSVSTLKIQRTQQEDSAVYLCASSLRQSGYTFGSGTRLTVV.

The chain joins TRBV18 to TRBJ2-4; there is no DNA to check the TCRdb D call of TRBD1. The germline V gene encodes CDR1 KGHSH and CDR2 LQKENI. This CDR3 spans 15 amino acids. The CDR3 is CASSSETGTGNIQYF.

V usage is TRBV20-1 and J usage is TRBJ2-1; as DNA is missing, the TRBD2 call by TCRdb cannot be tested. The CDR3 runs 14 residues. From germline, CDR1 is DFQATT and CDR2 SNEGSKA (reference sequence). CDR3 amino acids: CSASLAQVANEQFF.

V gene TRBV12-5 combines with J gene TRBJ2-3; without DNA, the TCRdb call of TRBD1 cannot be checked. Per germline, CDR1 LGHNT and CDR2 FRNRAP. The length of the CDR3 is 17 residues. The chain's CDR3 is CASGGRKGQGDTDTQYF. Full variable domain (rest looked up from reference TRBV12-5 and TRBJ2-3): DARVTQTPRHKVTEMGQEVTMRCQPILGHNTVFWYRQTMMQGLELLAYFRNRAPLDDSGMPKDRFSAEMPDATLATLKIQPSEPRDSAVYFCASGGRKGQGDTDTQYFGPGTRLTVL.

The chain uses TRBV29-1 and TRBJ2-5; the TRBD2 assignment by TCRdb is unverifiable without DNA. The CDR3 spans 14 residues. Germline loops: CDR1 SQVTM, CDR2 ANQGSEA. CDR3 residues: CSVATGTSRGTQYF.

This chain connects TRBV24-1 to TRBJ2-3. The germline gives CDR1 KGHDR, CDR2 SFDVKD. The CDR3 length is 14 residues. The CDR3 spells CATSAAGSTDTQYF.

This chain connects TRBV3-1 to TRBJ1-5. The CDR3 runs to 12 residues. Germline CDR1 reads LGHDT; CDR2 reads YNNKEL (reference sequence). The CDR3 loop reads CASSHGQLPQHF.

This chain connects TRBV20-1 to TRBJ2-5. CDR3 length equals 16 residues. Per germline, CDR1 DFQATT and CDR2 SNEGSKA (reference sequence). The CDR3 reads CSALGQGLLDQETQYF.

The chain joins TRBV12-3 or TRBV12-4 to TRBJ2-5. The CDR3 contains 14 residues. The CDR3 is CASSLASVQETQYF.

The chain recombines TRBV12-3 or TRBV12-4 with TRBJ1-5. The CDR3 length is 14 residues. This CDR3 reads CASSLVGLGQPQHF.

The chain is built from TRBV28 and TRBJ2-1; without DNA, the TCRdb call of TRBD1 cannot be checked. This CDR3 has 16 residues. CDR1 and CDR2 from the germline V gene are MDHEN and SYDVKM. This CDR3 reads CASSFITRKDRHEQFF.

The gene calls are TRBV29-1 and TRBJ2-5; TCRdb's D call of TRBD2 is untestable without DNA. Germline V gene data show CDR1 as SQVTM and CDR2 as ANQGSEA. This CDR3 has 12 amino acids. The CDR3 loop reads CSALEGRETQYF.

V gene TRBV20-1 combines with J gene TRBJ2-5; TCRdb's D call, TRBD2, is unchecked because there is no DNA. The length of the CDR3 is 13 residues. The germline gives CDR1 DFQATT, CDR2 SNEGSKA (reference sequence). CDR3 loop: CSARPGTQETQYF.

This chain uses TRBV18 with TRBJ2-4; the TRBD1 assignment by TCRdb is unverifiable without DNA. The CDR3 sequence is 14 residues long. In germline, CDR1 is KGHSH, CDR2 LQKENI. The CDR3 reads CASSPQGTVNIQYF.

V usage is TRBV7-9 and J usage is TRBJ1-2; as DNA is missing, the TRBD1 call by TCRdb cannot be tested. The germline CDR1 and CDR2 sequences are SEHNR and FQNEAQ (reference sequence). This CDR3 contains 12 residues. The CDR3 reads CASSQQGFGYTF.

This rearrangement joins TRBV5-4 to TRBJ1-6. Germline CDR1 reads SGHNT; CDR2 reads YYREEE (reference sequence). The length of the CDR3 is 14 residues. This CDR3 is CASSLDGINSPLHF.

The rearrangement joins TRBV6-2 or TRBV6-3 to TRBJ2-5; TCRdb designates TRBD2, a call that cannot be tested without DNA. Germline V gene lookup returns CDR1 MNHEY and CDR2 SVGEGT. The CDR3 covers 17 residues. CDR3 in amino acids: CASSPGTSGLRGETQYF.

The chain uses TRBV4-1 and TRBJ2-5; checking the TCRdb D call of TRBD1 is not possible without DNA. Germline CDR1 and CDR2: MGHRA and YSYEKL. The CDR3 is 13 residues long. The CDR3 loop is CASGGTGQETQYF.

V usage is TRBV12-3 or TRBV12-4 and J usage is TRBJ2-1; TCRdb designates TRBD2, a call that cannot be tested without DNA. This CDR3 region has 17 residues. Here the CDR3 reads CASSLRGLQSSYNEQFF.

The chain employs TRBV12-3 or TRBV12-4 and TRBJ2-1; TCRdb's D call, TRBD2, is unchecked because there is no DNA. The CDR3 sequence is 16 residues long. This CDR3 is CASSFGSVSPRNEQFF.

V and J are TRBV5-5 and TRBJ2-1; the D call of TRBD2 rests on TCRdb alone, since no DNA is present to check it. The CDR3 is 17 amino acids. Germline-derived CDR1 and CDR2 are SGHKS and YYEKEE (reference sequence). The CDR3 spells CASSRLDLKSSYNEQFF.

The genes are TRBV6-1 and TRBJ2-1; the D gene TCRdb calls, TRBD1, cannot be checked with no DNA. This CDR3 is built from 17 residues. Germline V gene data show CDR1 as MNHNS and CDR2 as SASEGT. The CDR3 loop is CASSRRGREGTYNEQFF.

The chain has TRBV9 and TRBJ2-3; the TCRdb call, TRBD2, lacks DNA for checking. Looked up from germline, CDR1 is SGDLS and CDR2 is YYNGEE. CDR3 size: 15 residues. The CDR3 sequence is CASSVAQGLADTQYF.

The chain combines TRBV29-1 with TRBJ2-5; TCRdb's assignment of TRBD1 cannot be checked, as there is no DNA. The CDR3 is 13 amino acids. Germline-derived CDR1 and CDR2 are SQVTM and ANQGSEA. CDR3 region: CSVDRGSQETQYF.

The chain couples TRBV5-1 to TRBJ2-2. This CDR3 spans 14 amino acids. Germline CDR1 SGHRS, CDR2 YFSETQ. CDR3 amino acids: CASEGRANTGELFF.

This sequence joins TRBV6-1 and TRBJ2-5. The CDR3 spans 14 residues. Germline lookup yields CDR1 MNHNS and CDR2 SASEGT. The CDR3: CASSLRSNGETQYF.

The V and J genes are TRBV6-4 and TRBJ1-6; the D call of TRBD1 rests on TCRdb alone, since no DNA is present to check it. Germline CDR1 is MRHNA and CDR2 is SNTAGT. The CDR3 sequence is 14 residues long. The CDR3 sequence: CASSIDRGASPLHF.

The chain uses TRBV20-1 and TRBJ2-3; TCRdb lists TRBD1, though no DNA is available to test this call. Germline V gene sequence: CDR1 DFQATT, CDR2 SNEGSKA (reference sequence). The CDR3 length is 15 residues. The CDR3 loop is CSARGVDGPTDTQYF.

CDR3 region: CASSQLGGGNEQFF. The V call is TRBV3-1, the J call TRBJ2-1; TCRdb picks TRBD2, but there is no DNA to check that call. Germline V gives CDR1 LGHDT, CDR2 YNNKEL (reference sequence). This CDR3 is 14 amino acids long.

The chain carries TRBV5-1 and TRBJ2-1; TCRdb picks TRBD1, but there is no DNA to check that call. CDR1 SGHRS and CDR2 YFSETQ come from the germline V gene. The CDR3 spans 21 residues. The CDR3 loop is CASAQRGSGKVANLGSNEQFF.

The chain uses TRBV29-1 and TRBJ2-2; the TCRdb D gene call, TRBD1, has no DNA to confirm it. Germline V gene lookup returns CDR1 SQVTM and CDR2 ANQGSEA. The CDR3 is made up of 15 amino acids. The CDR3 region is CSVGSRDRETGELFF.